The entry that follows covers one T cell receptor (beta chain) sequence. V shed 0 bases and J shed 1 base, with 15 bases lying between them. Germline V CDR1 and CDR2: SGHAT, FQNNGV. CDR3 length equals 17 residues. This specimen comes from a study of blood T cell repertoires in COVID-19. In the study's own analysis: Amplification from reference gene primers served as the basis for estimated nucleated cell counts. TCRdb's copy holds only in-frame clones and misses some; the assay was immunoSEQ multiplex PCR. V and J calls and clone size follow that table, whereas D and trimming were derived from the DNA. The repertoire includes some 80,000 clones, 70% to 90% of them detected once, and under 8.5% sits in the top ten.

Sequencing was performed on peripheral blood. The TCR comes from a man older than 75 with active or convalescent COVID-19. V is TRBV11-2 and J is TRBJ2-5, with D unclear. CDR3 in amino acids: CASSLEVRRVGQETQYF. The CDR3 nucleotides read TGTGCCAGCAGCTTAGAAGTCCGTCGGGTGGGCCAAGAGACCCAGTACTTC.